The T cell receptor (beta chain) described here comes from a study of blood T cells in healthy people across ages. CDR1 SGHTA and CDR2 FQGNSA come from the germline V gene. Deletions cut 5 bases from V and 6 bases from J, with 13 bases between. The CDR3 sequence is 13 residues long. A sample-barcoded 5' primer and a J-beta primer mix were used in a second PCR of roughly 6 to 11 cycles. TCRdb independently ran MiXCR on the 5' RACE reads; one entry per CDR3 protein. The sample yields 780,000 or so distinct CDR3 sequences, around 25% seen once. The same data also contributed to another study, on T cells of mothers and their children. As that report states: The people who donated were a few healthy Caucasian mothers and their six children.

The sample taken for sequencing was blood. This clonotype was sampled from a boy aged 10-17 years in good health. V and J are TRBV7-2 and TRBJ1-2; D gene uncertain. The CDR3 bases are TGTGCCAGCAGCCCTTATTTGACAAATGGCTACACCTTC. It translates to CASSPYLTNGYTF. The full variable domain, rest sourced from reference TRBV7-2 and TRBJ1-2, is GAGVSQSPSNKVTEKGKDVELRCDPISGHTALYWYRQSLGQGLEFLIYFQGNSAPDKSGLPSDRFSAERTGGSVSTLTIQRTQQEDSAVYLCASSPYLTNGYTFGSGTRLTVV.